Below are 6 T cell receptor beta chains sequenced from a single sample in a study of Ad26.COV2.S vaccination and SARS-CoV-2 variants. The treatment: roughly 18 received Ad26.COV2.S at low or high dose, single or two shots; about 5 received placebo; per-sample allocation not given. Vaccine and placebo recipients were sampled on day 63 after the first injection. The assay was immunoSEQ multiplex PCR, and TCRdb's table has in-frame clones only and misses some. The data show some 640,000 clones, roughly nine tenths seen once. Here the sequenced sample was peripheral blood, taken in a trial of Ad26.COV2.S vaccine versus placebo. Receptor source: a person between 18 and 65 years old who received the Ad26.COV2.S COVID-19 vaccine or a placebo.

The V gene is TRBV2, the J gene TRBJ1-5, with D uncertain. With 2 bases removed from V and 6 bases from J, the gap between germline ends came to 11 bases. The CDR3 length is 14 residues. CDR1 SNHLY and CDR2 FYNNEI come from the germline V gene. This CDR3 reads CASSESRRAQPQHF. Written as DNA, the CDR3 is TGTGCCAGCAGTGAAAGCAGACGGGCTCAGCCCCAGCATTTT.

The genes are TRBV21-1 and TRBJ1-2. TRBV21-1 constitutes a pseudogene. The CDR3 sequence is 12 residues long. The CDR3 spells CASSIRLHGYTF. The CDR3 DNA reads TGTGCCAGCAGCATCCGACTCCATGGCTACACCTTC.

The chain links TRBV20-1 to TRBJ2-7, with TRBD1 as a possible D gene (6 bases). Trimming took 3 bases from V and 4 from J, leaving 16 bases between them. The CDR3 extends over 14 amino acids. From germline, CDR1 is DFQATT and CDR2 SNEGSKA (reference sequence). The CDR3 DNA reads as TGCAGTGCTAGTCTACAGGGCGAAGAGTACGAGCAGTACTTC. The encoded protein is CSASLQGEEYEQYF.

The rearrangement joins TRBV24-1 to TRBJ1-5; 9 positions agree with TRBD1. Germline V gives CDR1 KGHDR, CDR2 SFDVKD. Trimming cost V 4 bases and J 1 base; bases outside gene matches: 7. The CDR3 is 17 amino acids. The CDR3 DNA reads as TGTGCCACCAGTGAGGCGGGACAGGGAGGAAGCAATCAGCCCCAGCATTTT. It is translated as CATSEAGQGGSNQPQHF.

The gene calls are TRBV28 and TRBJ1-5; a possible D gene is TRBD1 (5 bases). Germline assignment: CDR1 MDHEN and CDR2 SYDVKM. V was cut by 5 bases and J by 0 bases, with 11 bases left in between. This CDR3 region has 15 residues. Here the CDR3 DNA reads TGTGCCAGCAGTCGGAGACAGATTAGCAATCAGCCCCAGCATTTT. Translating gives CASSRRQISNQPQHF.

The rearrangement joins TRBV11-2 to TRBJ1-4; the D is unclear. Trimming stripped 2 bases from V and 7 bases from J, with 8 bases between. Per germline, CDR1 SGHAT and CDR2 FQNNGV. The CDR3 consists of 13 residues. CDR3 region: CASSLRLGEKLFF. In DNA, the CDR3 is TGTGCCAGCAGCTTAAGGCTCGGTGAAAAACTGTTTTTT.